A single sample gave rise to the 27 T cell receptor beta chains below, sequenced in a study of blood T cell repertoires in COVID-19. TCRdb's table, derived via immunoSEQ multiplex PCR, lists solely in-frame clones and lacks some. The sample contains around 94,000 clones, more than 75% of which appear only once. Sequencing input: peripheral blood. The origin of the receptors is a man aged 55-75 years with active or convalescent COVID-19.

The chain combines TRBV3-1 (or the pseudogene TRBV3-2) with TRBJ1-2, with 9 bases identical to TRBD1. Trimming removed 6 bases from V and 6 bases from J; junction bases left unmatched: 5. Germline values: CDR1 LGHDT, CDR2 YNNKEL (reference sequence). The CDR3 covers 13 residues. The CDR3 DNA sequence: TGTGCCAGCAGTAACAGGGGGCAGAATGGCTACACCTTC. As protein: CASSNRGQNGYTF.

The rearrangement links TRBV29-1 to TRBJ1-5; D gene uncertain. The V gene lost 5 bases and the J gene lost 5 bases, with 13 bases spanning the gap. The CDR3 is made up of 13 amino acids. The germline gives CDR1 SQVTM, CDR2 ANQGSEA. DNA for the CDR3: TGCAGCGTTAGGGAGGAAACGGATCAGCCCCAGCATTTT. Protein sequence: CSVREETDQPQHF.

The V call is TRBV13, the J call TRBJ2-1; D perhaps matches TRBD1 (6 bases). The CDR3 consists of 14 residues. The V gene lost 6 bases and the J gene lost 5 bases, with 14 bases spanning the gap. Germline CDR1 is PRHDT and CDR2 is FYEKMQ (reference sequence). The CDR3 DNA reads TGTGCCAGCAGGATCCTAGGGACAAACAATGAGCAGTTCTTC. It codes for CASRILGTNNEQFF.

The chain is built from TRBV29-1 and TRBJ2-1, with 9 nucleotides matching TRBD1. There are 13 residues in the CDR3. Germline loops: CDR1 SQVTM, CDR2 ANQGSEA. Germline trimming cut 6 bases from V and 8 bases from J; bases unmatched to any gene: 8. This CDR3 reads CSVPRTGVDEQFF. In nucleotides, the CDR3 is TGCAGCGTCCCCCGGACAGGGGTGGATGAGCAGTTCTTC.

The chain has TRBV7-2 and TRBJ2-1, with TRBD1 matching over 8 bases. Germline V gene sequence: CDR1 SGHTA, CDR2 FQGNSA. J gave up 7 bases and V 0 bases, and 5 bases lay outside the gene matches. The CDR3 has 15 amino acids. DNA of the CDR3: TGTGCCAGCAGCTTAGCGGGACAGGTATATAATGAGCAGTTCTTC. It is translated as CASSLAGQVYNEQFF.

The chain is built from TRBV18 and TRBJ2-2; D not resolved. This CDR3 contains 14 residues. The V gene lost 0 bases and the J gene lost 1 base, with 3 bases spanning the gap. CDR1 and CDR2 from the germline V gene are KGHSH and LQKENI. The CDR3 DNA reads TGTGCCAGCTCACCACCCCAGAACACCGGGGAGCTGTTTTTT. Translated: CASSPPQNTGELFF.

In its sample, this clone was seen a few times. The CDR3 loop is CASSLGGAYSNQPQHF. As DNA, the CDR3 is TGCGCCAGCAGCTTGGGGGGAGCGTATAGCAATCAGCCCCAGCATTTT. The chain combines TRBV5-1 with TRBJ1-5; D not certain. The length of the CDR3 is 16 residues. Trimming cost V 0 bases and J 0 bases, with 10 bases left between them. Germline V gene sequence: CDR1 SGHRS, CDR2 YFSETQ.

This chain uses TRBV6-6 with TRBJ1-1, with 7 bases aligning to TRBD1. CDR1 and CDR2 (germline): MNHNY, SVGAGI (reference sequence). The length of the CDR3 is 14 residues. The trim removed 2 bases at V and 11 bases at J, leaving 11 bases unmatched. The CDR3 loop reads CASSYEGAGVGAFF. Here the CDR3 DNA reads TGTGCCAGCAGTTACGAGGGGGCCGGCGTGGGGGCTTTCTTT.

This clone was detected only once. This sequence joins TRBV6-2 or TRBV6-3 and TRBJ2-3; D is tentatively TRBD1 or TRBD2 (5 bases each). Deletions cut 6 bases from V and 4 bases from J, with 14 bases between. The CDR3 runs to 14 residues. Germline values: CDR1 MNHEY, CDR2 SVGEGT. CDR3 DNA sequence: TGTGCCAGCAGCCGGGGCCCGCGCGCAGATACGCAGTATTTT. Translating gives CASSRGPRADTQYF.

The chain recombines TRBV27 with TRBJ2-7; D remains unclear. The CDR3 covers 12 residues. Germline lookup yields CDR1 MNHEY and CDR2 SMNVEV (reference sequence). V was pared by 5 bases and J by 0 bases, with 5 bases between. Written as DNA, the CDR3 is TGTGCCAGCAGTCCCCTCTCCTACGAGCAGTACTTC. Translation: CASSPLSYEQYF.

This clone is judged medium-sized. This chain joins TRBV20-1 and TRBJ1-2; D may be TRBD1 (6 bases). The ends were cut back, 3 bases at V and 10 bases at J, with 18 bases in the middle. The length of the CDR3 is 13 residues. CDR1 and CDR2 (germline): DFQATT, SNEGSKA (reference sequence). CDR3 region: CSASGGRERTYTF. The CDR3 DNA sequence: TGCAGTGCTAGTGGGGGCAGGGAAAGAACCTACACCTTC.

The chain carries TRBV15 and TRBJ1-2; 9 nucleotides agree with TRBD1. This CDR3 is 14 amino acids long. Trimming at V came to 2 bases and at J to 8 bases, leaving 6 bases not matched to a gene. Germline V gene sequence: CDR1 LNHNV, CDR2 YYDKDF (reference sequence). As DNA, the CDR3 is TGTGCCACCAGCAGAACCCGGGACAGGGAGGGCTACACCTTC. Its protein is CATSRTRDREGYTF.

This clone has more than one count but fewer than ten. The chain recombines TRBV6-6 with TRBJ1-2; TRBD1 aligns across 8 bases. The germline V gene encodes CDR1 MNHNY and CDR2 SVGAGI (reference sequence). V was pared by 8 bases and J by 2 bases, with 10 bases of the junction left unmatched. This CDR3 is built from 15 residues. This CDR3 is CASGPTGQANYGYTF. The DNA of the CDR3 is TGTGCCAGCGGGCCTACGGGACAGGCGAACTATGGCTACACCTTC.

The V call is TRBV7-2, the J call TRBJ1-1, with D unresolved. The CDR3 contains 14 residues. The germline CDR1 and CDR2 sequences are SGHTA and FQGNSA. V was trimmed by 2 bases and J by 10 bases, leaving 17 bases between them. The CDR3 DNA is TGTGCCAGCAGCTTAAAATTGGTCCGCGCCCCAGCTTTCTTT. Its protein is CASSLKLVRAPAFF.

This clone was seen a handful of times. The chain joins TRBV27 to TRBJ2-2; D might be TRBD1 (6 bases). This CDR3 contains 13 residues. Germline V gives CDR1 MNHEY, CDR2 SMNVEV (reference sequence). V dropped 6 bases and J dropped 7 bases, with 12 bases sitting between them. The CDR3 DNA sequence: TGTGCCAGCAGAACAGGGCGTAACGGGGAGCTGTTTTTT. Its translation is CASRTGRNGELFF.

This clone has a handful of counts. V and J are TRBV7-6 and TRBJ2-7; 11 bases fit TRBD1. The trim removed 5 bases at V and 3 bases at J, leaving 6 bases unmatched. The CDR3 spans 15 residues. The V gene's germline CDR1 is SGHVS and CDR2 FNYEAQ. The chain's CDR3 is CASSPGTGGRYEQYF. The CDR3 nucleotides read TGTGCCAGCAGCCCCGGGACAGGGGGTCGCTACGAGCAGTACTTC. Looking up the rest from reference TRBV7-6 and TRBJ2-7 gives the full variable domain: GAGVSQSPRYKVTKRGQDVALRCDPISGHVSLYWYRQALGQGPEFLTYFNYEAQQDKSGLPNDRFSAERPEGSISTLTIQRTEQRDSAMYRCASSPGTGGRYEQYFGPGTRLTVT.

In DNA form, the CDR3 reads TGTGCCAGCAGCGAAGGGGAAACCTCTGGAAACACCATATATTTT. Amino acids: CASSEGETSGNTIYF. This chain joins TRBV9 and TRBJ1-3; perhaps TRBD1 as D (5 bases). The CDR3 contains 15 residues. Trimming took off 3 bases at V and 0 bases at J, with 10 bases between the two ends. CDR1 is SGDLS and CDR2 is YYNGEE in the germline V gene.

The rearrangement joins TRBV10-1 to TRBJ1-1, with 10 bases that match TRBD1. Germline CDR1 and CDR2: WNHNN and SYGVQD (reference sequence). V was clipped by 6 bases and J by 5 bases; unmatched bases: 6. The CDR3 runs to 14 residues. CDR3 sequence: CASRSGTGETEAFF. The CDR3 bases are TGCGCCAGCAGGTCCGGGACAGGGGAAACTGAAGCTTTCTTT.

V is TRBV7-3 and J is TRBJ2-7; TRBD1 is a possible D gene (5 bases). Germline V CDR1 and CDR2: SGHTA, FQGTGA. V gave up 2 bases and J gave up 7 bases, with 12 bases separating them. The CDR3 contains 13 residues. Here the CDR3 DNA reads TGTGCCAGCAGCTTAGGCGCTGGGGCGGAGCAGTACTTC. Translating gives CASSLGAGAEQYF.

This clone was seen once. J is TRBJ1-2 and V is TRBV28, with D tentatively TRBD1 (6 bases). Germline V gives CDR1 MDHEN, CDR2 SYDVKM. Trimming shortened V by 9 bases and J by 4 bases, and 18 bases separated the two germline ends. This CDR3 spans 14 amino acids. The CDR3 region has the DNA TGTGCCAGTCAGAGGCAGGGGCCTAGCTATGGCTACACCTTC. Translated: CASQRQGPSYGYTF.

The rearrangement links TRBV11-3 to TRBJ2-1, with 10 bases identical to TRBD2. This CDR3 spans 14 amino acids. Per germline, CDR1 SGHNT and CDR2 YENEEA. Unmatched junction bases numbered 6, after V lost 4 bases and J lost 9 bases. The CDR3: CASSSLRLAGEQFF. DNA of the CDR3: TGTGCCAGCAGCTCACTGAGACTAGCGGGTGAGCAGTTCTTC.

V and J are TRBV19 and TRBJ2-7; 7 nucleotides match TRBD2. Germline CDR1 reads LNHDA; CDR2 reads SQIVND (reference sequence). After removal of 4 bases from V and 1 base from J, the junction contained 10 bases not matched to a gene. This CDR3 comprises 16 residues. CDR3 DNA sequence: TGTGCCAGTAGTACAATAGGCGGGAGCGGGTCCTACGAGCAGTACTTC. The encoded protein is CASSTIGGSGSYEQYF.

The chain recombines TRBV10-3 with TRBJ1-2, with 10 nucleotides matching TRBD1. Germline V gene sequence: CDR1 ENHRY, CDR2 SYGVKD. The CDR3 spans 17 residues. Losses at the gene ends were 2 bases for V and 6 bases for J; bases not matched to a gene: 12. In DNA, the CDR3 is TGTGCCATCAGTGAGAGACAGGGGGCAGGAGTAGGGAATGGCTACACCTTC. Amino acids: CAISERQGAGVGNGYTF.

The rearrangement uses TRBV7-9 and TRBJ2-1; TRBD2 matches at 11 bases. CDR1 and CDR2 from the germline V gene are SEHNR and FQNEAQ (reference sequence). This CDR3 comprises 15 residues. Germline trimming cut 4 bases from V and 4 bases from J; bases unmatched to any gene: 3. The CDR3 region has the DNA TGTGCCAGCAGCTCCCTAGCGGGAGGTTACAATGAGCAGTTCTTC. Encoded protein: CASSSLAGGYNEQFF. The full variable domain, rest sourced from reference TRBV7-9 and TRBJ2-1, is DTGVSQNPRHKITKRGQNVTFRCDPISEHNRLYWYRQTLGQGPEFLTYFQNEAQLEKSRLLSDRFSAERPKGSFSTLEIQRTEQGDSAMYLCASSSLAGGYNEQFFGPGTRLTVL.

The V and J genes are TRBV24-1 and TRBJ2-3; D possibly corresponds to TRBD2 (6 bases). Trimming removed 5 bases from V and 1 base from J, with 9 bases in between. CDR3 length equals 14 residues. Germline loops: CDR1 KGHDR, CDR2 SFDVKD. Written as DNA, the CDR3 is TGTGCCACCAGTGGGCGGGGACGCACAGATACGCAGTATTTT. It codes for CATSGRGRTDTQYF.

The V gene is TRBV6-5, the J gene TRBJ1-4; D is unresolved. The germline V gene encodes CDR1 MNHEY and CDR2 SVGAGI. This CDR3 has 16 residues. The V gene lost 2 bases and the J gene lost 10 bases, with 20 bases spanning the gap. In nucleotides, the CDR3 is TGTGCCAGCAGTTACGATCCCGCTATTGGTGTGAGAAAACTGTTTTTT. This sequence encodes CASSYDPAIGVRKLFF.

CDR3 amino acids: CASSLATGGEQFF. The CDR3 bases are TGTGCCAGCAGTTTAGCGACGGGGGGTGAGCAGTTCTTC. This rearrangement joins TRBV12-3 or TRBV12-4 to TRBJ2-1; TRBD2 matches 7 bases. With V trimmed by 0 bases and J by 9 bases, 2 bases remained unmatched. CDR3 length: 13 residues.